This T cell receptor (beta chain) was found in a study of CD8 T cells in Susac syndrome. With random hexamers, about 0.45 to 1 ug RNA was reverse transcribed. TCRdb used MiXCR to reprocess the immunoSEQ multiplex PCR reads, holding one entry per CDR3 protein. The sample lists a few hundred thousand distinct CDR3 sequences, 92% seen once, with approximately 0.13% in the top ten. TCR beta sequencing was performed on blood CD8+ and CD4+ T cells. The authors negatively isolated CD8+ and CD4+ T cells and FACS-enriched TEMRA cells. Material for sequencing was CD8+ T cells from PBMCs. The TCR was taken from a human donor with multiple sclerosis.

The CDR3 spells CASSQDQTGDTQYF. The CDR3 DNA is TGCGCCAGCAGCCAGGACCAGACTGGAGATACGCAGTATTTT. The chain links TRBV4-3 to TRBJ2-3; no reliable D call. The V end was cut by 3 bases, the J end by 5 bases, with 12 bases between. This CDR3 region has 14 residues. Germline loops: CDR1 LGHNA, CDR2 YSLEER.